The 14 T cell receptor beta chains listed next were all sequenced from one sample in a study of blood T cell repertoires in COVID-19. The assay was immunoSEQ multiplex PCR, and TCRdb's table has in-frame clones only and misses some. The data contain fewer than 15,000 clones, 75% to 90% of them singletons. The sequencing sample was made of peripheral blood. The receptors here all came from a man at least 80 years old with acute or convalescent COVID-19.

The rearrangement links TRBV10-2 to TRBJ2-1, with a tentative D call TRBD2 (5 bases). CDR1 WSHSY and CDR2 SAAADI come from the germline V gene. The CDR3 covers 11 residues. V lost 4 bases to trimming and J lost 9 bases, with 7 bases between them. Written as DNA, the CDR3 is TGCGCCAGCAGTGTGGGAGTTGAGCAGTTCTTC. Protein product: CASSVGVEQFF.

There are a few counts of this clone. This sequence joins TRBV5-1 and TRBJ2-2, with D possibly TRBD2 on 5 matching bases. The CDR3 contains 16 residues. Looked up from germline, CDR1 is SGHRS and CDR2 is YFSETQ. The V gene lost 7 bases and the J gene lost 4 bases, with 20 bases spanning the gap. DNA for the CDR3: TGCGCCAGCTCTCCGCTTCCCGGCGGGTTCACCGGGGAGCTGTTTTTT. Translating gives CASSPLPGGFTGELFF.

The chain is built from TRBV4-2 and TRBJ1-1; D is ambiguous. Trimming shortened V by 1 base and J by 5 bases, and 11 bases separated the two germline ends. This CDR3 comprises 14 residues. Germline V gene lookup returns CDR1 LGHNA and CDR2 YNFKEQ. The CDR3 DNA reads TGTGCCAGCAGCCAAGGTTCCCCTATAACTGAAGCTTTCTTT. It specifies CASSQGSPITEAFF.

The genes are TRBV7-9 and TRBJ2-2, with TRBD2 identical over 12 bases. V lost 2 bases, J lost 10 bases, and 8 bases stayed unmatched. There are 16 residues in the CDR3. From germline, CDR1 is SEHNR and CDR2 FQNEAQ (reference sequence). DNA for the CDR3: TGTGCCAGCAGCTTACTAGCGGGAGGGCGTACCCAGGAGCTGTTTTTT. This codes for CASSLLAGGRTQELFF.

The chain joins TRBV2 to TRBJ1-1; TRBD1 matches 8 bases. The trim removed 5 bases at V and 5 bases at J, leaving 4 bases unmatched. CDR3 length: 13 residues. Per germline, CDR1 SNHLY and CDR2 FYNNEI. This CDR3 reads CASSRTGLTEAFF. CDR3 coding DNA: TGTGCCAGCAGTCGGACAGGGCTAACTGAAGCTTTCTTT. Filled out from reference TRBV2 and TRBJ1-1, the complete variable domain reads EPEVTQTPSHQVTQMGQEVILRCVPISNHLYFYWYRQILGQKVEFLVSFYNNEISEKSEIFDDQFSVERPDGSNFTLKIRSTKLEDSAMYFCASSRTGLTEAFFGQGTRLTVV.

This chain uses TRBV5-8 with TRBJ1-3, with D unclear. Germline V CDR1 and CDR2: SGHTS, YDEGEE. V was shortened by 4 bases and J by 0 bases, with 11 bases between the two germline ends. The CDR3 covers 15 residues. The CDR3 loop reads CASSRKGDSGNTIYF. The CDR3, as DNA: TGTGCCAGCAGCCGAAAAGGAGACTCTGGAAACACCATATATTTT.

This CDR3 reads CASSLFRSNSGANVLTF. DNA of the CDR3: TGTGCCAGCAGCTTATTCAGGTCAAACTCTGGGGCCAACGTCCTGACTTTC. The V and J genes are TRBV7-2 and TRBJ2-6; D gene unclear. Germline V gene lookup returns CDR1 SGHTA and CDR2 FQGNSA. Deletions cut 2 bases from V and 0 bases from J, with 11 bases between. There are 17 residues in the CDR3.

This rearrangement joins TRBV11-2 to TRBJ2-5; 7 bases are a match to TRBD2. Germline-derived CDR1 and CDR2 are SGHAT and FQNNGV. The CDR3 totals 17 residues. V trimming: 1 base; J trimming: 2 bases; junction bases outside the gene matches: 10. DNA of the CDR3: TGTGCCAGCAGCTTAGCGGGTTTTAGCGGGTATCAAGAGACCCAGTACTTC. Translated, it gives CASSLAGFSGYQETQYF.

The chain uses TRBV7-9 and TRBJ2-1; 13 bases are a match to TRBD2. V was pared by 5 bases and J by 13 bases, with 5 bases of the junction left unmatched. CDR3 size: 13 residues. Germline lookup yields CDR1 SEHNR and CDR2 FQNEAQ (reference sequence). DNA for the CDR3: TGTGCCAGCAGCCCGGGACTAGCGGGGCCCCAGTTCTTC. This translates into CASSPGLAGPQFF.

This rearrangement joins TRBV30 to TRBJ2-4, with 7 positions matching TRBD1. The CDR3 is made up of 12 amino acids. Germline V gives CDR1 GTSNPN, CDR2 SVGIG (reference sequence). Trimming cost V 0 bases and J 7 bases; bases outside gene matches: 0. The CDR3 is CAWSVQGNIQYF. The CDR3 region has the DNA TGTGCCTGGAGTGTACAGGGGAACATTCAGTACTTC.

V and J are TRBV6-5 and TRBJ2-3; 9 bases are shared with TRBD2. CDR1 is MNHEY and CDR2 is SVGAGI in the germline V gene. The CDR3 sequence is 15 residues long. Germline trimming cut 6 bases from V and 0 bases from J; bases unmatched to any gene: 4. CDR3 sequence (DNA): TGTGCCAGCAGGGGACTAGCCGATAGCACAGATACGCAGTATTTT. Translating it yields CASRGLADSTDTQYF.

As DNA, the CDR3 is TGCGCCAGCAGCCCTCTAGCGTTTGAGACCCAGTACTTC. Protein: CASSPLAFETQYF. The chain links TRBV5-1 to TRBJ2-5; tentatively, D is TRBD2 (6 bases). This CDR3 is built from 13 residues. Germline assignment: CDR1 SGHRS and CDR2 YFSETQ. The V gene lost 4 bases and the J gene lost 5 bases, with 12 bases spanning the gap. Drawing the rest from reference TRBV5-1 and TRBJ2-5, the complete variable domain is KAGVTQTPRYLIKTRGQQVTLSCSPISGHRSVSWYQQTPGQGLQFLFEYFSETQRNKGNFPGRFSGRQFSNSRSEMNVSTLELGDSALYLCASSPLAFETQYFGPGTRLLVL.

The chain couples TRBV30 to TRBJ1-4; 8 bases fit TRBD1. Germline assignment: CDR1 GTSNPN and CDR2 SVGIG (reference sequence). The CDR3 loop spans 15 amino acids. After removal of 3 bases from V and 5 bases from J, the junction contained 8 bases not matched to a gene. CDR3 region: CAWRPGRTGNEKLFF. CDR3 coding DNA: TGTGCCTGGAGACCCGGAAGGACAGGGAATGAAAAACTGTTTTTT.

The chain employs TRBV19 and TRBJ2-2; 10 bases agree with TRBD2. The germline V gene encodes CDR1 LNHDA and CDR2 SQIVND (reference sequence). The CDR3 runs to 17 residues. V lost 7 bases and J lost 4; bases outside the gene matches: 12. CDR3 region: CASTDSPLAGVTGELFF. The DNA for the CDR3 is TGTGCCAGTACCGATTCCCCTCTAGCGGGAGTCACCGGGGAGCTGTTTTTT. The complete variable domain, with remaining parts taken from reference TRBV19 and TRBJ2-2, reads DGGITQSPKYLFRKEGQNVTLSCEQNLNHDAMYWYRQDPGQGLRLIYYSQIVNDFQKGDIAEGYSVSREKKESFPLTVTSAQKNPTAFYLCASTDSPLAGVTGELFFGEGSRLTVL.